The sequence of this TCR beta chain was determined in a study of blood T cell repertoires in COVID-19. Looking at the study overall: The United States, Italy and Spain supplied acute and convalescent COVID-19 samples. From T cells, B-cell-depleted T cells, or PBMCs came the material, which was cDNA or gDNA.

Germline V gene lookup returns CDR1 GTSNPN and CDR2 SVGIG (reference sequence). The CDR3 spans 12 residues. V lost 3 bases and J 8 bases, leaving 10 bases between the germline ends. The authors' processing: Scientists estimated how many nucleated cells there were by amplifying reference gene primers. The method was immunoSEQ multiplex PCR; TCRdb's version includes in-frame clones alone and lacks a portion of them. V, J and clone size are those of that table, while D and trimming were read from the DNA. This sample carries about 180,000 clones, 88% of them seen once, and the ten largest clones take approximately 4%.

The sequencing sample was made of peripheral blood. This clonotype was obtained from a woman in her 30s with acute or convalescent COVID-19. The V and J genes are TRBV30 and TRBJ1-4, with D maybe TRBD1 (5 bases). In DNA form, the CDR3 reads TGTGCCTGGAGGCCTGGGGGGGAAAAACTGTTTTTT. Protein product: CAWRPGGEKLFF.